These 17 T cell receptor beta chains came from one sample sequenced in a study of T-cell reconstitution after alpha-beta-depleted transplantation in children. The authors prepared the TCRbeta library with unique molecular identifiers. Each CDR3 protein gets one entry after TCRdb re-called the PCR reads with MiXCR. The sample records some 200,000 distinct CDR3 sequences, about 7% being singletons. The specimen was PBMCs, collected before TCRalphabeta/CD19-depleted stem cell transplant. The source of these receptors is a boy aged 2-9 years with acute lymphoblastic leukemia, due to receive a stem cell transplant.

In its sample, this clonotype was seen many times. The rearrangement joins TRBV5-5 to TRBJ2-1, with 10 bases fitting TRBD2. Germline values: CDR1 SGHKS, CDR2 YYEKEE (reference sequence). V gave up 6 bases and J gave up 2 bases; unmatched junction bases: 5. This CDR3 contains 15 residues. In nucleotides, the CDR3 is TGTGCCAGCACCAAGCGGGAGGGAACCTACAATGAGCAGTTCTTC. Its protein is CASTKREGTYNEQFF. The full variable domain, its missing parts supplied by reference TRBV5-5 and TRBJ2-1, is DAGVTQSPTHLIKTRGQQVTLRCSPISGHKSVSWYQQVLGQGPQFIFQYYEKEERGRGNFPDRFSARQFPNYSSELNVNALLLGDSALYLCASTKREGTYNEQFFGPGTRLTVL.

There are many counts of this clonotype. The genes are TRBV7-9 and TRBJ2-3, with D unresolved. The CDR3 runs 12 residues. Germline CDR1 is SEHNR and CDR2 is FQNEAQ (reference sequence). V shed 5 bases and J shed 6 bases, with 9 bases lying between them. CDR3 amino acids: CASSPAFDTQYF. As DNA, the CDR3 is TGTGCCAGCAGCCCTGCTTTTGATACGCAGTATTTT.

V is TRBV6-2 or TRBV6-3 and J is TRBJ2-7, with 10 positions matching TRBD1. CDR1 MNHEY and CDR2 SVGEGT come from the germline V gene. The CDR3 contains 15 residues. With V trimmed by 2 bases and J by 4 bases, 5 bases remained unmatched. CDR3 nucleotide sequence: TGTGCCAGCAGTTACCTCTCGGGACAGGGGTACGAGCAGTACTTC. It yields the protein CASSYLSGQGYEQYF.

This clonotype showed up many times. Here the CDR3 reads CSVGTHTEAFF. Written as DNA, the CDR3 is TGCAGCGTAGGTACCCACACTGAAGCTTTCTTT. The chain carries TRBV29-1 and TRBJ1-1; D remains unclear. Germline V gene data show CDR1 as SQVTM and CDR2 as ANQGSEA. Between the trimmed V and J ends, which lost 6 bases and 3 bases, there was a span of 8 bases. This CDR3 spans 11 amino acids.

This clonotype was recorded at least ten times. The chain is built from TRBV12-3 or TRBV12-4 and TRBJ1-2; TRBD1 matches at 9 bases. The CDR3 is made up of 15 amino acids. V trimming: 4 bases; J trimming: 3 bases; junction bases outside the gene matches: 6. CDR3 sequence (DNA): TGTGCCAGCAGTTCCGGGGGACAGGGATACTATGGCTACACCTTC. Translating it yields CASSSGGQGYYGYTF.

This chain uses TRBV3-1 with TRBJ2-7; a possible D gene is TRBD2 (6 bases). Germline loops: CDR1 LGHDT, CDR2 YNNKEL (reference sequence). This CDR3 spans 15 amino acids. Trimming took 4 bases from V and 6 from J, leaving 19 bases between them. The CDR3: CASSLGTLEGAEQYF. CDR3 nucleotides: TGTGCCAGCAGCCTCGGGACTCTCGAAGGGGCCGAGCAGTACTTC.

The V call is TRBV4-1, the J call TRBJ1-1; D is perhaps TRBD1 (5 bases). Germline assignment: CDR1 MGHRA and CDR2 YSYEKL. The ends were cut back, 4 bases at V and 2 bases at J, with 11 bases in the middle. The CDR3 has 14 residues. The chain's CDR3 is CASSLTDRNTEAFF. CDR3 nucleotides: TGCGCCAGCAGCCTTACCGACAGAAACACTGAAGCTTTCTTT.

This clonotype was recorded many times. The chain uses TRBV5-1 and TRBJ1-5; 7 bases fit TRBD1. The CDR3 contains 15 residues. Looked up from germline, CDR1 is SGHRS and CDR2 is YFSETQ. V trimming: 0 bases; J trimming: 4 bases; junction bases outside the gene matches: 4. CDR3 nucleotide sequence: TGCGCCAGCAGCTTGGTCCCAGGGGGGAATCAGCCCCAGCATTTT. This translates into CASSLVPGGNQPQHF.

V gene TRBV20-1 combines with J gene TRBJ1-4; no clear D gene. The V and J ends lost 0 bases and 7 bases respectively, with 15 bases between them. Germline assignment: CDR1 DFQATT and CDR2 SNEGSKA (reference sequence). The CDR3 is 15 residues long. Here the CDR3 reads CSARDFTGIGEKLFF. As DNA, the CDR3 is TGCAGTGCTAGAGATTTTACCGGGATAGGTGAAAAACTGTTTTTT.

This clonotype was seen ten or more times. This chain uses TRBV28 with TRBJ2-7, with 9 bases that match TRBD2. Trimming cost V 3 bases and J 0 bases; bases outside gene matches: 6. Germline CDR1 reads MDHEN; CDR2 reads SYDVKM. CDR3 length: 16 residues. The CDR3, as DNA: TGTGCCAGCAGTTTCACTCTAGCGGGGCTCTCCTACGAGCAGTACTTC. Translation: CASSFTLAGLSYEQYF.

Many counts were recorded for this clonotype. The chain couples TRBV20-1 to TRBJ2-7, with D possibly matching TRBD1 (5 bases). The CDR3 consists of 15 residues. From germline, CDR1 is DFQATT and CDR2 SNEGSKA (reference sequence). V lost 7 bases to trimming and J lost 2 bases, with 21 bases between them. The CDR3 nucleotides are TGCAGTGTGATCCTTACAGGATCCTGGGCCTACGAGCAGTACTTC. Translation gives CSVILTGSWAYEQYF.

The CDR3 DNA reads TGTGCCAGCAGTTTATCAGGCAGACAGCCCTACGAGCAGTACTTC. Protein sequence: CASSLSGRQPYEQYF. The chain has TRBV27 and TRBJ2-7; D possibly corresponds to TRBD1 (5 bases). Trimming removed 0 bases from V and 2 bases from J, with 11 bases in between. The CDR3 has 15 amino acids. Germline loops: CDR1 MNHEY, CDR2 SMNVEV (reference sequence).

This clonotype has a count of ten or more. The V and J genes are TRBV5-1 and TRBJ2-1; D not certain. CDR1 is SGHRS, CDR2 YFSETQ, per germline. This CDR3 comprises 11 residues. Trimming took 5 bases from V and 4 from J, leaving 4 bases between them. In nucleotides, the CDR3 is TGCGCCAGCAGTAATTACAATGAGCAGTTCTTC. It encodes CASSNYNEQFF.

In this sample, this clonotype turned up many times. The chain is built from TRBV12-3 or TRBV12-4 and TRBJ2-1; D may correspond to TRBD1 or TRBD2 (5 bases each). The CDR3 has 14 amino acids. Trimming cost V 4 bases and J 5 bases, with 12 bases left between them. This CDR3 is CASSSSGTNNEQFF. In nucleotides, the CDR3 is TGTGCCAGCAGTTCGAGTGGGACCAACAATGAGCAGTTCTTC.

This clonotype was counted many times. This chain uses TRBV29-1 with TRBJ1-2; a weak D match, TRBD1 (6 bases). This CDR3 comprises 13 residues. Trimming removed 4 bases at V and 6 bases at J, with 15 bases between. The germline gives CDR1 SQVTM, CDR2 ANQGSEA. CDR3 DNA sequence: TGCAGCGTTGCTACAGGGTTCGTGGATGGCTACACCTTC. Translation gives CSVATGFVDGYTF.

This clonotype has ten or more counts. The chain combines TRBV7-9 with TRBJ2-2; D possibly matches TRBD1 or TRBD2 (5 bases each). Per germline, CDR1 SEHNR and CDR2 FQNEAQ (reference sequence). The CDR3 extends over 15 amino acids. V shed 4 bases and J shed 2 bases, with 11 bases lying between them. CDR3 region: CASSSRRDNTGELFF. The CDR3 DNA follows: TGTGCCAGCAGCTCACGACGGGACAACACCGGGGAGCTGTTTTTT.

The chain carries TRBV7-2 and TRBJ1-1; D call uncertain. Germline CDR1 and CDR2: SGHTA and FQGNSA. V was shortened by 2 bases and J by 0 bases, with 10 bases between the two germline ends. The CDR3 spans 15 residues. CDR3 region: CASSLWNELNTEAFF. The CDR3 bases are TGTGCCAGCAGCTTATGGAATGAGTTGAACACTGAAGCTTTCTTT.